The 4 T cell receptor beta chains in this list originate from one sample, sequenced in a study of glioma-infiltrating T cells after dendritic cell vaccination. Sample time point: after dendritic cell vaccination, including at tumor progression/relapse. Sequenced by immunoSEQ multiplex PCR; TCRdb stores in-frame clones only, minus some. The top ten hold around 8% of the sample, which has 85,000 to 100,000 clones, around 85% seen once. The sequences come from blood, collected after dendritic cell vaccination. These receptor sequences come from a human donor with glioblastoma.

The V call is TRBV5-8, the J call TRBJ1-4, with TRBD1 matching over 7 bases. This CDR3 is built from 14 residues. Germline assignment: CDR1 SGHTS and CDR2 YDEGEE. Trimming at V came to 4 bases and at J to 5 bases, leaving 5 bases not matched to a gene. The DNA of the CDR3 is TGTGCCAGCAGCCCGGGACAGAAGAATGAAAAACTGTTTTTT. This translates into CASSPGQKNEKLFF.

V is TRBV19 and J is TRBJ1-4; D remains ambiguous. Germline CDR1 LNHDA, CDR2 SQIVND (reference sequence). The CDR3 runs to 11 residues. Trimming pared 4 bases from V and 10 bases from J, leaving 7 bases between. This CDR3 is CASSRSGKLFF. In DNA, the CDR3 is TGTGCCAGTAGTAGGTCCGGAAAACTGTTTTTT.

J is TRBJ1-1 and V is TRBV7-9; D uncertain. CDR3 length equals 13 residues. The V gene lost 2 bases and the J gene lost 4 bases, with 8 bases spanning the gap. CDR1 and CDR2 (germline): SEHNR, FQNEAQ (reference sequence). CDR3: CASSLNTGTEAFF. CDR3 DNA sequence: TGTGCCAGCAGCTTAAATACCGGCACTGAAGCTTTCTTT.

This clone came up a few times. The genes are TRBV30 and TRBJ2-3; 14 bases fit TRBD2. Germline-derived CDR1 and CDR2 are GTSNPN and SVGIG (reference sequence). Trimming removed 2 bases from V and 4 bases from J; junction bases left unmatched: 11. The CDR3 runs to 18 residues. The CDR3 here is CAWSRLAGGPRVSDTQYF. The CDR3 DNA is TGTGCCTGGAGTCGACTAGCGGGAGGGCCTAGGGTGTCAGATACGCAGTATTTT.